Below, 27 T cell receptor beta chains from the same sample are listed, as sequenced in a study of T cells in Graves' hyperthyroidism and ophthalmopathy. It was RNA transcripts that yielded the amplified TCR beta CDR3 regions. A set of HTBI primers served as the primers for a first-round RT-PCR of the TCR CDR3. MiXCR, applied by TCRdb to the multiplex PCR reads, yields one record per CDR3 protein. This sample has hundreds of thousands of distinct CDR3 sequences; 46% occur once, and the top ten carry just over 8%. Material for sequencing was peripheral blood or thyroid tissue (not recorded which). Source of these receptors: a woman aged 18 to 35 with Graves' hyperthyroidism.

V and J are TRBV10-2 and TRBJ2-5; 10 nucleotides line up with TRBD2. V shed 3 bases and J 7 bases; nucleotides not matched to a gene: 5. CDR1 and CDR2 from the germline V gene are WSHSY and SAAADI. The CDR3 covers 14 residues. The CDR3 DNA reads TGCGCCAGCAGTGAACTAGCGGGGAGGTCGACCCAGTACTTC. It codes for CASSELAGRSTQYF.

This chain joins TRBV7-3 and TRBJ1-6; 8 bases line up with TRBD1. The CDR3 is 15 residues long. V lost 6 bases to trimming and J lost 2 bases; unmatched junction nucleotides: 3. The V gene's germline CDR1 is SGHTA and CDR2 FQGTGA. CDR3 DNA: TGTGCCAGCAGAGCGACAGGGGCCTATAATTCACCCCTCCACTTT. It is translated as CASRATGAYNSPLHF.

The V call is TRBV7-8, the J call TRBJ1-1; D uncertain. The CDR3 consists of 12 residues. Germline V gene data show CDR1 as SGHVS and CDR2 as FQNEAQ. V was cut by 9 bases and J by 5 bases, with 13 bases left in between. This chain's CDR3 is CASSRDWTEAFF. CDR3 DNA sequence: TGTGCCAGTAGCCGGGATTGGACTGAAGCTTTCTTT. Full variable domain (rest looked up from reference TRBV7-8 and TRBJ1-1): GAGVSQSPRYKVAKRGQDVALRCDPISGHVSLFWYQQALGQGPEFLTYFQNEAQLDKSGLPSDRFFAERPEGSVSTLKIQRTQQEDSAVYLCASSRDWTEAFFGQGTRLTVV.

This clonotype has a handful of counts. The chain is built from TRBV25-1 and TRBJ1-1, with 10 bases identical to TRBD1. V was clipped by 8 bases and J by 5 bases; unmatched bases: 11. This CDR3 is 15 amino acids long. From germline, CDR1 is MGHDK and CDR2 SYGVNS. Written as DNA, the CDR3 is TGTGCCAGCTGGAGACAGGGGGCAGAGGAGACTGAAGCTTTCTTT. It specifies CASWRQGAEETEAFF.

This clonotype has more than one count but fewer than ten. The V and J genes are TRBV15 and TRBJ2-3; D ambiguous. The germline gives CDR1 LNHNV, CDR2 YYDKDF (reference sequence). The CDR3 length is 14 residues. V gave up 0 bases and J gave up 4 bases, with 8 bases separating them. CDR3 DNA: TGTGCCACCAGCAGAGATCCGGCGCCAGATACGCAGTATTTT. Encoded protein: CATSRDPAPDTQYF.

With regard to this clonotype: A much larger clone sits a single nucleotide away, making a read error possible. The CDR3 protein is CASSLGQGGGTQYF. DNA for the CDR3: TGTGCCAGCAGTTTAGGGCAGGGAGGAGGGACCCAGTACTTC. This chain uses TRBV2 with TRBJ2-5; possible D gene TRBD2, 6 bases. V lost 5 bases, J lost 7 bases, and 17 bases lay in between. CDR3 length: 14 residues. Germline V gives CDR1 SNHLY, CDR2 FYNNEI.

With respect to this clonotype: This may come from a read error, since a much larger clone is one base off. The chain has TRBV6-5 and TRBJ1-2; D call uncertain. The CDR3 covers 13 residues. The germline V gene has CDR1 MNHEY and CDR2 SVGAGI. The CDR3 here is CASSFIGSHGHTF. The CDR3 DNA follows: TGTGCCAGCAGTTTTATTGGCAGCCATGGCCACACCTTC.

The CDR3 reads CATSRSVYGYTF. The CDR3 region has the DNA TGTGCCACCAGTCGCAGTGTCTATGGCTACACCTTC. This chain joins TRBV24-1 and TRBJ1-2; no definite D call. Trimming left V 6 bases short and J 4 bases short, with 8 bases between. Germline CDR1 KGHDR, CDR2 SFDVKD. The CDR3 spans 12 residues.

This clonotype was counted ten times or more. The chain has TRBV2 and TRBJ1-4; D is undetermined. This CDR3 contains 17 residues. The V end lost 2 bases, the J end lost 3 bases, and 16 bases lay between the germline ends. Germline V lookup: CDR1 SNHLY, CDR2 FYNNEI. The CDR3 DNA follows: TGTGCCAGCAGTGAACTTGGGCGGAGCAAGGCTAATGAAAAACTGTTTTTT. It is translated as CASSELGRSKANEKLFF. Full variable domain (remainder filled in from reference TRBV2 and TRBJ1-4): EPEVTQTPSHQVTQMGQEVILRCVPISNHLYFYWYRQILGQKVEFLVSFYNNEISEKSEIFDDQFSVERPDGSNFTLKIRSTKLEDSAMYFCASSELGRSKANEKLFFGSGTQLSVL.

Comments on this clonotype: In this CDR3 the conserved last residue, phenylalanine or tryptophan, is missing, so a read error is likely. The DNA is omitted, as the CDR3 cannot be located on it reliably, and the CDR3 follows TCRdb's listing. V usage is TRBV2 and J usage is TRBJ1-2; TRBD1, the D gene given by the table, was not confirmed from the DNA. The CDR3 is made up of 9 amino acids, end residues included. Germline values: CDR1 SNHLY, CDR2 FYNNEI. The CDR3 sequence is CASSDRAPG.

This clonotype came up many times. The chain carries TRBV7-8 and TRBJ2-7, with D perhaps matching TRBD1 or TRBD2 (5 bases each). The V gene's germline CDR1 is SGHVS and CDR2 FQNEAQ. Trimming removed 5 bases at V and 2 bases at J, with 10 bases between. The CDR3 has 13 residues. The CDR3 nucleotides read TGTGCCAGCAGCCGGGGCTCAGCCTACGAGCAGTACTTC. Translation: CASSRGSAYEQYF.

The chain recombines TRBV6-4 with TRBJ1-1; 7 nucleotides agree with TRBD1. CDR3 size: 15 residues. Germline V gene data show CDR1 as MRHNA and CDR2 as SNTAGT. V trimming: 5 bases; J trimming: 5 bases; junction bases outside the gene matches: 11. The CDR3 sequence: CASSRERQGTTEAFF. The CDR3 DNA follows: TGTGCCAGCAGTCGCGAAAGACAGGGTACAACTGAAGCTTTCTTT.

This clonotype has only a few counts. V usage is TRBV9 and J usage is TRBJ1-2, with TRBD1 matching over 7 bases. CDR3 length equals 16 residues. Germline CDR1 SGDLS, CDR2 YYNGEE. V gave up 4 bases and J gave up 3 bases; unmatched junction bases: 12. CDR3 residues: CASSLGKTGHHYGYTF. As DNA, the CDR3 is TGTGCCAGCAGCCTCGGTAAGACAGGGCATCACTATGGCTACACCTTC.

This rearrangement joins TRBV7-9 to TRBJ2-1; no clear D gene. In germline, CDR1 is SEHNR, CDR2 FQNEAQ (reference sequence). This CDR3 is 14 amino acids long. V lost 4 bases and J 7 bases, leaving 14 bases between the germline ends. DNA for the CDR3: TGTGCCAGCAGCTCCTCGTTGGGTGGGAATGAGCAGTTCTTC. This codes for CASSSSLGGNEQFF.

This clonotype was counted ten times or more. Compared with germline, one end of the junction differs, possibly owing to a read error. The genes are TRBV10-3 and TRBJ1-5; D is uncertain. In germline, CDR1 is ENHRY, CDR2 SYGVKD. The CDR3 runs to 13 residues. DNA for the CDR3: TGTACCATCAGTGGTCATCATGGGCAGCCCCAGCATTTT. It is translated as CTISGHHGQPQHF.

This sequence joins TRBV11-1 and TRBJ2-7; maybe TRBD2 (5 bases). This CDR3 has 15 residues. Between the trimmed V and J ends, which lost 3 bases and 2 bases, there was a span of 14 bases. Germline loops: CDR1 SGHAT, CDR2 FQDESV (reference sequence). The CDR3 coding sequence is TGTGCCAGCAGCTTCCTGCGCGGGTCCGCCTACGAGCAGTACTTC. Protein: CASSFLRGSAYEQYF.

In its sample, this clonotype was seen a few times. This chain connects TRBV6-5 to TRBJ1-1, with D uncertain. CDR3 length: 11 residues. The V gene's germline CDR1 is MNHEY and CDR2 SVGAGI. V was trimmed by 2 bases and J by 6 bases, leaving 4 bases between them. The CDR3 DNA follows: TGTGCCAGCAGTTACCTCTCTGAAGCTTTCTTT. It encodes CASSYLSEAFF.

The chain joins TRBV6-5 to TRBJ2-7; the D gene is possibly TRBD1 (6 bases). V was cut by 5 bases and J by 0 bases, with 14 bases left in between. The CDR3 is made up of 15 amino acids. The V gene's germline CDR1 is MNHEY and CDR2 SVGAGI. CDR3 loop: CASSTRQESSYEQYF. For the CDR3, the DNA is TGTGCCAGCAGTACAAGACAGGAAAGCTCCTACGAGCAGTACTTC.

The rearrangement joins TRBV7-6 to TRBJ2-7; 7 positions agree with TRBD2. This CDR3 is 15 amino acids long. After removal of 2 bases from V and 3 bases from J, the junction contained 7 bases not matched to a gene. Per germline, CDR1 SGHVS and CDR2 FNYEAQ. For the CDR3, the DNA is TGTGCCAGCAGCTTACCACCCGGGGAGGGCTACGAGCAGTACTTC. Amino acids: CASSLPPGEGYEQYF.

This sequence joins TRBV20-1 and TRBJ1-3; TRBD1 might be the D (6 bases). Germline V gives CDR1 DFQATT, CDR2 SNEGSKA (reference sequence). V was shortened by 5 bases and J by 2 bases, with 13 bases between the two germline ends. This CDR3 has 14 residues. CDR3 coding DNA: TGCAGTGCTGGCGCCGGGACAACTGGAAACACCATATATTTT. As protein: CSAGAGTTGNTIYF.

The chain recombines TRBV7-3 with TRBJ2-7; 13 bases fit TRBD2. The CDR3 runs to 16 residues. Germline CDR1 reads SGHTA; CDR2 reads FQGTGA. The junction had 10 bases not matched to a gene; V was cut back by 5 bases and J by 6 bases. The CDR3 coding sequence is TGTGCCAGCAGCCTCGGGACTAGCGGGGATCCCTCCGAGCAGTACTTC. Translated, it gives CASSLGTSGDPSEQYF.

In its sample, this clonotype was seen many times. The chain's CDR3 is CASSKGIEAFF. Here the CDR3 DNA reads TGTGCCAGCAGCAAAGGGATCGAAGCTTTCTTT. The rearrangement uses TRBV14 and TRBJ1-1; D gene uncertain. This CDR3 region has 11 residues. V lost 5 bases and J 8 bases, leaving 9 bases between the germline ends. Germline V gene lookup returns CDR1 SGHDN and CDR2 FVKESK.

V and J are TRBV2 and TRBJ1-2, with D perhaps TRBD1 (5 bases). CDR1 SNHLY and CDR2 FYNNEI come from the germline V gene. V lost 8 bases to trimming and J lost 4 bases, with 14 bases between them. The CDR3 consists of 13 residues. Here the CDR3 DNA reads TGTGCCAGCGGGGACCGAAAATTCTATGGCTACACCTTC. Protein: CASGDRKFYGYTF. Combining the CDR3 with reference TRBV2 and TRBJ1-2 gives the whole variable domain EPEVTQTPSHQVTQMGQEVILRCVPISNHLYFYWYRQILGQKVEFLVSFYNNEISEKSEIFDDQFSVERPDGSNFTLKIRSTKLEDSAMYFCASGDRKFYGYTFGSGTRLTVV.

This clonotype was seen many times. The chain combines TRBV29-1 with TRBJ2-5; 8 bases align to TRBD2. The CDR3 runs to 12 residues. V was clipped by 7 bases and J by 4 bases; unmatched bases: 5. CDR1 and CDR2 (germline): SQVTM, ANQGSEA. CDR3 protein: CSGRTSIETQYF. The CDR3 DNA is TGCAGCGGCAGGACTAGCATAGAGACCCAGTACTTC.

The chain combines TRBV7-2 with TRBJ1-1; TRBD1 is a possible D gene (5 bases). This CDR3 comprises 13 residues. Germline lookup yields CDR1 SGHTA and CDR2 FQGNSA. V was trimmed by 5 bases and J by 7 bases, leaving 14 bases between them. The CDR3 coding sequence is TGTGCCAGCAGCCTCCTGACCGGGGGTGAAGCTTTCTTT. This gives the protein CASSLLTGGEAFF.

V usage is TRBV2 and J usage is TRBJ2-7, with 8 bases matching TRBD2. Germline V gene lookup returns CDR1 SNHLY and CDR2 FYNNEI. This CDR3 region has 14 residues. The J segment lost 3 bases and the V segment lost 6 bases, leaving 7 bases of the junction unmatched. CDR3 nucleotide sequence: TGTGCCAGCAGCCCTACTAGCGGATTCTACGAGCAGTACTTC. Amino acid sequence: CASSPTSGFYEQYF. The entire variable domain, with the rest obtained from reference TRBV2 and TRBJ2-7, is as follows: EPEVTQTPSHQVTQMGQEVILRCVPISNHLYFYWYRQILGQKVEFLVSFYNNEISEKSEIFDDQFSVERPDGSNFTLKIRSTKLEDSAMYFCASSPTSGFYEQYFGPGTRLTVT.

The J gene is TRBJ2-3, the V gene TRBV7-2, with TRBD2 identical over 10 bases. This CDR3 contains 15 residues. The V and J ends lost 1 base and 4 bases, in that order; junction bases with no gene match: 2. The germline CDR1 and CDR2 sequences are SGHTA and FQGNSA. CDR3 bases: TGTGCCAGCAGCTTAGAGCGGGAGGGGTCAGATACGCAGTATTTT. It yields the protein CASSLEREGSDTQYF. Full variable domain (missing parts from reference TRBV7-2 and TRBJ2-3): GAGVSQSPSNKVTEKGKDVELRCDPISGHTALYWYRQSLGQGLEFLIYFQGNSAPDKSGLPSDRFSAERTGGSVSTLTIQRTQQEDSAVYLCASSLEREGSDTQYFGPGTRLTVL.